These 32 T cell receptor beta chains came from one sample sequenced in a study of blood T cell repertoires in COVID-19. Sequencing used immunoSEQ multiplex PCR; TCRdb keeps in-frame clones, though not all of them. Among a few hundred thousand clones, around 87% were seen once, and the ten largest hold approximately 8.1%. The sample taken for sequencing was peripheral blood. The receptors here all came from a woman aged 45-65 years who had recovered from COVID-19.

The chain links TRBV2 to TRBJ2-2; 7 nucleotides align to TRBD1. Unmatched junction bases numbered 5, after V lost 6 bases and J lost 4 bases. Per germline, CDR1 SNHLY and CDR2 FYNNEI. The CDR3 has 14 residues. CDR3 DNA sequence: TGTGCCAGCAGGTACAGGGGCGGCACCGGGGAGCTGTTTTTT. Its protein product is CASRYRGGTGELFF.

This chain's CDR3 is CASSERRTSNQPQHF. In nucleotides, the CDR3 is TGTGCCAGCAGTGAGCGTAGGACAAGCAATCAGCCCCAGCATTTT. The chain combines TRBV6-1 with TRBJ1-5; TRBD1 is a possible D gene (5 bases). The CDR3 consists of 15 residues. CDR1 is MNHNS and CDR2 is SASEGT in the germline V gene. V lost 3 bases and J lost 1, with 10 bases in between.

The J gene is TRBJ2-3, the V gene TRBV28, with TRBD2 identical over 7 bases. This CDR3 region has 15 residues. The V gene end was trimmed by 5 bases and the J gene end by 3 bases; junction bases not matched to a gene: 8. Germline CDR1 reads MDHEN; CDR2 reads SYDVKM. The CDR3 is CASSKAGTRTDTQYF. The CDR3 region has the DNA TGTGCCAGCAGTAAAGCGGGGACCCGTACAGATACGCAGTATTTT.

The V call is TRBV7-6, the J call TRBJ1-2; 10 bases agree with TRBD1. The V gene end was trimmed by 5 bases and the J gene end by 4 bases; junction bases not matched to a gene: 13. The CDR3 loop spans 17 amino acids. Germline V gene sequence: CDR1 SGHVS, CDR2 FNYEAQ. The CDR3 region is CASSTHLTGGVTYGYTF. CDR3 nucleotide sequence: TGTGCCAGCAGCACCCATTTGACAGGGGGCGTCACCTATGGCTACACCTTC.

As concerns this clone: Other DNA sequences in the same sample also yield this CDR3. This chain links TRBV12-3 or TRBV12-4 with TRBJ1-1; D gene unclear. V was pared by 3 bases and J by 5 bases, with 10 bases between. This CDR3 is 13 amino acids long. The CDR3 DNA reads TGTGCCAGCAGTTTTCGAGGAGGGACTGAAGCTTTCTTT. The encoded protein is CASSFRGGTEAFF.

The chain has TRBV6-5 and TRBJ1-1; D uncertain. Per germline, CDR1 MNHEY and CDR2 SVGAGI. CDR3 length: 15 residues. The V and J ends lost 2 bases and 6 bases respectively, with 16 bases between them. The CDR3 reads CASSYRGEVLPEAFF. In DNA form, the CDR3 reads TGTGCCAGCAGTTACCGCGGGGAGGTGTTGCCTGAAGCTTTCTTT.

The V gene is TRBV20-1, the J gene TRBJ1-2; the match to TRBD1 covers 7 bases. The CDR3 contains 11 residues. The germline V gene encodes CDR1 DFQATT and CDR2 SNEGSKA (reference sequence). This chain's CDR3 is CNYRGPYGYTF. The CDR3 coding sequence is TGCAATTACAGGGGTCCCTATGGCTACACCTTC.

This chain uses TRBV6-6 with TRBJ2-3; 9 bases are shared with TRBD2. This CDR3 spans 15 amino acids. Losses at the gene ends were 6 bases for V and 7 bases for J; bases not matched to a gene: 11. The germline CDR1 and CDR2 sequences are MNHNY and SVGAGI (reference sequence). CDR3 region: CASRSGTSLGNTQYF. The CDR3 DNA reads TGTGCCAGCAGGTCCGGGACTAGCCTGGGAAATACGCAGTATTTT.

The gene calls are TRBV12-3 or TRBV12-4 and TRBJ2-5, with D uncertain. V lost 1 base and J 2 bases, leaving 5 bases between the germline ends. The CDR3 consists of 13 residues. The CDR3 here is CASSLVRQETQYF. The CDR3 nucleotides are TGTGCCAGCAGTTTAGTCAGGCAAGAGACCCAGTACTTC.

This rearrangement joins TRBV30 to TRBJ2-7; D uncertain. The CDR3 runs to 14 residues. V lost 4 bases, J lost 0 bases, and 13 bases lay in between. Germline V lookup: CDR1 GTSNPN, CDR2 SVGIG (reference sequence). The CDR3 loop is CAWKYTHHSYEQYF. The CDR3 nucleotides read TGTGCCTGGAAGTACACACACCACTCCTACGAGCAGTACTTC.

This clone was detected only once. The chain links TRBV9 to TRBJ2-7, with a tentative D call TRBD1 (6 bases). Trimming left V 4 bases short and J 2 bases short, with 16 bases between. The CDR3 has 15 residues. The germline CDR1 and CDR2 sequences are SGDLS and YYNGEE. CDR3 bases: TGTGCCAGCAGCAGATCCGATACAGGGCCCTACGAGCAGTACTTC. This encodes CASSRSDTGPYEQYF.

This rearrangement joins TRBV19 to TRBJ1-2; D might be TRBD1 (6 bases). Germline V lookup: CDR1 LNHDA, CDR2 SQIVND (reference sequence). V lost 1 base, J lost 7 bases, and 10 bases lay in between. CDR3 length: 13 amino acids. CDR3 in amino acids: CASSIVGGPGYTF. The CDR3 DNA follows: TGTGCCAGTAGTATAGTCGGGGGGCCTGGCTACACCTTC.

J is TRBJ2-3 and V is TRBV7-6; unclear D gene. Trimming pared 3 bases from V and 2 bases from J, leaving 3 bases between. Germline CDR1 reads SGHVS; CDR2 reads FNYEAQ. The CDR3 spans 12 residues. The CDR3 nucleotides read TGTGCCAGCAGCTTCAACACAGATACGCAGTATTTT. It codes for CASSFNTDTQYF.

This clone was seen more than once but under ten times. The rearrangement joins TRBV6-5 to TRBJ2-7; a weak D match, TRBD2 (5 bases). With 10 bases removed from V and 2 bases from J, the gap between germline ends came to 15 bases. Per the germline V gene, CDR1 is MNHEY and CDR2 is SVGAGI. The CDR3 runs to 13 residues. DNA for the CDR3: TGTGCCATCCACAACCGGGGTACCTACGAGCAGTACTTC. Amino acids: CAIHNRGTYEQYF.

CDR3 in amino acids: CAISESGSGGQETQYF. CDR3 bases: TGTGCCATCAGTGAGTCTGGTAGCGGGGGACAAGAGACCCAGTACTTC. The chain combines TRBV10-3 with TRBJ2-5; 9 bases align to TRBD2. This CDR3 is built from 16 residues. Trimming at V came to 0 bases and at J to 2 bases, leaving 4 bases not matched to a gene. Germline lookup yields CDR1 ENHRY and CDR2 SYGVKD.

The chain combines TRBV5-6 with TRBJ2-2, with D perhaps TRBD2 (6 bases). V shed 4 bases and J shed 6 bases, with 19 bases lying between them. The CDR3 spans 16 residues. Looked up from germline, CDR1 is SGHDT and CDR2 is YYEEEE. The CDR3 sequence: CASSRQPTGLSGELFF. The DNA of the CDR3 is TGTGCCAGCAGCCGGCAACCAACGGGACTCTCCGGGGAGCTGTTTTTT.

The V call is TRBV19, the J call TRBJ2-3, with a weak D call TRBD2 (5 bases). The CDR3 consists of 15 residues. Per germline, CDR1 LNHDA and CDR2 SQIVND (reference sequence). Trimming shortened V by 0 bases and J by 0 bases, and 7 bases separated the two germline ends. The CDR3 loop is CASSIERTSTDTQYF. The CDR3 region has the DNA TGTGCCAGTAGTATAGAGCGGACTAGCACAGATACGCAGTATTTT.

The gene calls are TRBV9 and TRBJ2-3; the D gene is possibly TRBD2 (6 bases). Trimming cost V 0 bases and J 11 bases, with 13 bases left between them. The CDR3 has 13 amino acids. Germline V CDR1 and CDR2: SGDLS, YYNGEE. The CDR3 DNA reads TGTGCCAGCAGCGTAGAGGTTCGGGGGAGGCAGTATTTT. Translating it yields CASSVEVRGRQYF.

The rearrangement links TRBV19 to TRBJ2-7; D possibly corresponds to TRBD2 (6 bases). V was cut by 2 bases and J by 0 bases, with 11 bases left in between. Germline CDR1 is LNHDA and CDR2 is SQIVND (reference sequence). The CDR3 loop spans 15 amino acids. This chain's CDR3 is CASSIRRGSSYEQYF. CDR3 sequence (DNA): TGTGCCAGTAGTATACGGAGGGGAAGCTCCTACGAGCAGTACTTC.

This clone was found once. The V call is TRBV6-5, the J call TRBJ1-2; 7 bases are shared with TRBD1. The CDR3 totals 14 residues. Unmatched junction bases numbered 7, after V lost 5 bases and J lost 4 bases. Germline loops: CDR1 MNHEY, CDR2 SVGAGI. The CDR3 DNA reads TGTGCCAGCAGTCGCAGACAGGGTAGCTATGGCTACACCTTC. This sequence encodes CASSRRQGSYGYTF.

The J gene is TRBJ1-1, the V gene TRBV30; 7 nucleotides agree with TRBD1. The CDR3 loop spans 12 amino acids. Germline CDR1 reads GTSNPN; CDR2 reads SVGIG (reference sequence). J gave up 1 base and V 8 bases, and 4 bases lay outside the gene matches. CDR3 in amino acids: CAHRQGNTEAFF. CDR3 nucleotides: TGTGCCCACAGACAGGGGAACACTGAAGCTTTCTTT.

The chain joins TRBV5-4 to TRBJ2-1, with D maybe TRBD1 (6 bases). Between the trimmed V and J ends, which lost 3 bases and 4 bases, there was a span of 17 bases. The CDR3 is 16 amino acids. The germline CDR1 and CDR2 sequences are SGHNT and YYREEE (reference sequence). The DNA of the CDR3 is TGTGCCAGCAGCTCCCAGACAGGCCCCACTTACAATGAGCAGTTCTTC. Its translation is CASSSQTGPTYNEQFF.

The chain employs TRBV27 and TRBJ2-4; D might be TRBD1 (7 bases). Deletions cut 2 bases from V and 0 bases from J, with 17 bases between. This CDR3 comprises 18 residues. CDR1 is MNHEY and CDR2 is SMNVEV in the germline V gene (reference sequence). CDR3 protein: CASSLQFAGGLAKNIQYF. In DNA, the CDR3 is TGTGCCAGCAGTTTACAGTTTGCAGGGGGACTAGCCAAAAACATTCAGTACTTC.

The rearrangement links TRBV5-1 to TRBJ2-1; D is perhaps TRBD1 (6 bases). Germline-derived CDR1 and CDR2 are SGHRS and YFSETQ. V shed 0 bases and J shed 0 bases, with 10 bases lying between them. This CDR3 contains 16 residues. The CDR3 nucleotides read TGCGCCAGCAGCTTGGTTGGGGACAACTCCTACAATGAGCAGTTCTTC. Its protein is CASSLVGDNSYNEQFF.

V is TRBV28 and J is TRBJ1-2; D call uncertain. The CDR3 is made up of 13 amino acids. Germline values: CDR1 MDHEN, CDR2 SYDVKM. V was clipped by 5 bases and J by 4 bases, with 11 bases between them. CDR3 nucleotides: TGTGCCAGCAGTGTTGTGTCCATCTATGGCTACACCTTC. Translation gives CASSVVSIYGYTF.

This chain uses TRBV6-5 with TRBJ2-3, with D possibly TRBD2 on 7 matching bases. Germline V gene lookup returns CDR1 MNHEY and CDR2 SVGAGI. This CDR3 region has 14 residues. Deletions cut 8 bases from V and 1 base from J, with 13 bases between. CDR3 in DNA: TGTGCCAGCCGAAGGGGGGGCGGCACAGATACGCAGTATTTT. It encodes CASRRGGGTDTQYF.

V and J are TRBV29-1 and TRBJ2-1, with 11 bases matching TRBD2. The germline CDR1 and CDR2 sequences are SQVTM and ANQGSEA. J gave up 10 bases and V 6 bases, and 8 bases lay outside the gene matches. The CDR3 sequence is 13 residues long. CDR3 coding DNA: TGCAGCGTGGGAGTAGCGGGGGGGCAGGAGCAGTTCTTC. This gives the protein CSVGVAGGQEQFF.

The chain couples TRBV27 to TRBJ2-1; D is ambiguous. Germline CDR1 is MNHEY and CDR2 is SMNVEV (reference sequence). V lost 8 bases to trimming and J lost 3 bases, with 17 bases between them. There are 15 residues in the CDR3. The CDR3 sequence is CASGVSATDYNEQFF. CDR3 DNA sequence: TGTGCCAGCGGTGTGTCCGCGACTGACTACAATGAGCAGTTCTTC.

The gene calls are TRBV6-8 and TRBJ1-1; D might be TRBD1 (5 bases). Trimming stripped 2 bases from V and 0 bases from J, with 7 bases between. Germline V CDR1 and CDR2: MNHGY, SAAAGT. The CDR3 is 14 amino acids. The CDR3 is CASSYPTVNTEAFF. The CDR3 nucleotides read TGTGCCAGCAGTTACCCGACAGTGAACACTGAAGCTTTCTTT.

The chain combines TRBV7-2 with TRBJ1-5, with 9 positions matching TRBD1. CDR3 length equals 16 residues. Unmatched junction bases numbered 11, after V lost 5 bases and J lost 6 bases. From germline, CDR1 is SGHTA and CDR2 FQGNSA. The CDR3 DNA reads as TGTGCCAGCAGCCCTCGGACAGGGGTCTTTTTTCAGCCCCAGCATTTT. Residues: CASSPRTGVFFQPQHF.

The chain's CDR3 is CASSPSAGGTNREQFF. CDR3 coding DNA: TGTGCCAGCAGCCCTTCCGCGGGAGGGACAAATCGTGAGCAGTTCTTC. The chain is built from TRBV5-5 and TRBJ2-1; 9 nucleotides line up with TRBD2. This CDR3 has 16 residues. Germline values: CDR1 SGHKS, CDR2 YYEKEE (reference sequence). The V segment lost 4 bases and the J segment 9 bases; nucleotides outside the gene matches: 14. The whole variable domain, remainder taken from reference TRBV5-5 and TRBJ2-1, is DAGVTQSPTHLIKTRGQQVTLRCSPISGHKSVSWYQQVLGQGPQFIFQYYEKEERGRGNFPDRFSARQFPNYSSELNVNALLLGDSALYLCASSPSAGGTNREQFFGPGTRLTVL.

The rearrangement links TRBV5-1 to TRBJ2-2, with TRBD2 matching 7 bases. Germline V gives CDR1 SGHRS, CDR2 YFSETQ. This CDR3 has 16 residues. V gave up 0 bases and J gave up 5 bases; unmatched junction bases: 7. CDR3 in amino acids: CASSLGGAGTTGELFF. In nucleotides, the CDR3 is TGCGCCAGCAGCTTGGGGGGAGCGGGAACTACCGGGGAGCTGTTTTTT.